Below are 13 T cell receptor beta chains sequenced from a single sample in a study of identical twins. TCRdb reprocessed the 5' RACE reads via MiXCR and lists one record per CDR3 protein. The repertoire includes 400,000 to 500,000 distinct CDR3 sequences, roughly 20% of them detected once, and 12% sits in the top ten. Sequenced: naive T cells sorted from blood. The receptors originated from a man aged 45-65 years in good health.

This clonotype was found a few times. The chain couples TRBV10-3 to TRBJ2-5, with a tentative D call TRBD1 (6 bases). The germline CDR1 and CDR2 sequences are ENHRY and SYGVKD. Trimming stripped 9 bases from V and 1 base from J, with 12 bases between. The CDR3 length is 13 residues. The DNA of the CDR3 is TGTGCCATGCACAGGGACCTCCAAGAGACCCAGTACTTC. As protein: CAMHRDLQETQYF.

This clonotype was observed at least ten times. V gene TRBV14 combines with J gene TRBJ2-1, with 9 bases lining up with TRBD1. CDR1 is SGHDN, CDR2 FVKESK, per germline. V lost 2 bases to trimming and J lost 5 bases; unmatched junction nucleotides: 7. CDR3 size: 16 residues. CDR3 sequence reads: CASSQPGTGSDNEQFF. CDR3 DNA sequence: TGTGCCAGCAGCCAACCCGGGACAGGGTCGGACAATGAGCAGTTCTTC.

This clonotype was observed at least ten times. The chain links TRBV4-1 to TRBJ2-2; 16 bases are shared with TRBD2. CDR3 length: 21 amino acids. J was trimmed by 5 bases and V by 0 bases; bases with no gene match: 12. CDR1 MGHRA and CDR2 YSYEKL come from the germline V gene. In DNA form, the CDR3 reads TGCGCCAGCAGCCAAGATGGGACTAGCGGGGGGGGCCCCTCTTGGACCGGGGAGCTGTTTTTT. Its protein product is CASSQDGTSGGGPSWTGELFF.

This clonotype was counted at least ten times. This chain connects TRBV4-1 to TRBJ1-5; weak D call: TRBD1 (6 bases). This CDR3 is built from 19 residues. Germline loops: CDR1 MGHRA, CDR2 YSYEKL. V shed 0 bases and J shed 3 bases, with 21 bases lying between them. CDR3 nucleotide sequence: TGCGCCAGCAGCCAAGAGGCGGGGTATGGTCAGGGGCACAATCAGCCCCAGCATTTT. This encodes CASSQEAGYGQGHNQPQHF.

This clonotype has just a few counts. The J gene is TRBJ1-1, the V gene TRBV6-2 or TRBV6-3; possible D gene TRBD1, 6 bases. Germline V gene data show CDR1 as MNHEY and CDR2 as SVGEGT. V shed 6 bases and J shed 8 bases, with 13 bases lying between them. There are 12 residues in the CDR3. The CDR3 coding sequence is TGTGCCAGCAGAGGGGGGACCGAGGAAGCTTTCTTT. This codes for CASRGGTEEAFF.

This chain connects TRBV6-2 or TRBV6-3 to TRBJ2-5; D remains ambiguous. Germline loops: CDR1 MNHEY, CDR2 SVGEGT. Trimming removed 5 bases at V and 5 bases at J, with 15 bases between. The CDR3 consists of 14 residues. CDR3 coding DNA: TGTGCCAGCAGTCGCCTTAAACTACCGGAGACCCAGTACTTC. Amino acid sequence: CASSRLKLPETQYF.

The gene calls are TRBV7-2 and TRBJ2-5, with D perhaps matching TRBD2 (6 bases). Germline-derived CDR1 and CDR2 are SGHTA and FQGNSA. This CDR3 is 13 amino acids long. The CDR3 loop is CATTRDRQETQYF. CDR3 nucleotides: TGTGCTACGACTAGGGATCGCCAAGAGACCCAGTACTTC.

The rearrangement uses TRBV4-3 and TRBJ2-3, with D possibly matching TRBD2 (5 bases). Germline CDR1 is LGHNA and CDR2 is YSLEER. The CDR3 runs to 15 residues. V lost 0 bases, J lost 0 bases, and 7 bases lay in between. The DNA of the CDR3 is TGCGCCAGCAGCCAAGATTGGGAGAGCACAGATACGCAGTATTTT. Amino acids: CASSQDWESTDTQYF.

This clonotype was counted a few times. The chain is built from TRBV7-9 and TRBJ2-2; D is unclear. CDR1 and CDR2 (germline): SEHNR, FQNEAQ (reference sequence). Trimming stripped 5 bases from V and 6 bases from J, with 13 bases between. The CDR3 sequence is 14 residues long. The CDR3 sequence: CASSPWQDPGELFF. The DNA for the CDR3 is TGTGCCAGCAGCCCCTGGCAGGATCCCGGGGAGCTGTTTTTT.

The gene calls are TRBV7-3 and TRBJ2-1; TRBD1 matches 9 bases. The V segment lost 6 bases and the J segment 5 bases; nucleotides outside the gene matches: 5. The CDR3 contains 14 residues. Germline V lookup: CDR1 SGHTA, CDR2 FQGTGA. The CDR3 DNA is TGTGCCAGCAGTACCGGGACAGGGAACAATGAGCAGTTCTTC. This translates into CASSTGTGNNEQFF.

Written as DNA, the CDR3 is TGTGCCAGCAGCTTGGACAGGGGGCAGATTGAAGCTTTCTTT. Its translation: CASSLDRGQIEAFF. The chain has TRBV6-1 and TRBJ1-1; TRBD1 agrees at 11 bases. This CDR3 contains 14 residues. Trimming removed 6 bases from V and 7 bases from J; junction bases left unmatched: 7. Germline V gives CDR1 MNHNS, CDR2 SASEGT.

The chain couples TRBV6-2 or TRBV6-3 to TRBJ2-1; 8 bases align to TRBD1. In germline, CDR1 is MNHEY, CDR2 SVGEGT. The J segment lost 9 bases and the V segment lost 7 bases, leaving 2 bases of the junction unmatched. This CDR3 has 11 residues. CDR3 DNA: TGTGCCAGCACCCAGGGGGCTGAGCAGTTCTTC. The encoded protein is CASTQGAEQFF.

The sample holds a few counts of this clonotype. The J gene is TRBJ1-6, the V gene TRBV6-5; 7 bases are a match to TRBD1. In germline, CDR1 is MNHEY, CDR2 SVGAGI. The CDR3 contains 16 residues. V trimming: 3 bases; J trimming: 4 bases; junction bases outside the gene matches: 6. As DNA, the CDR3 is TGTGCCAGCAGTTATTACCGGGACAGTTATAATTCACCCCTCCACTTT. This translates into CASSYYRDSYNSPLHF.